This T cell receptor (beta chain) originates from a study of cytomegalovirus exposure and HLA in healthy donors. General study findings and limits: Another analysis was done later, and it associated over 15,000 TCR beta sequences with HLA alleles at 0.05 false discovery rate. Researchers counted some 150 TCR beta chains as cytomegalovirus-associated.

This clone was seen a handful of times. The target antigen is unknown. The PCR made use of 60 Vbeta and 13 Jbeta primers. Profiled with immunoSEQ multiplex PCR; TCRdb holds only in-frame clones, not every one. The sample shows about 140,000 clones, approximately 70% of them seen only once. This CDR3 comprises 13 residues. Germline CDR1 is SGDLS and CDR2 is YYNGEE. The germline V and J ends were trimmed by 4 bases and 9 bases, with 15 bases remaining between them. The clonotype comes from a human donor in good health. Specimen: PBMCs. This rearrangement joins TRBV9 to TRBJ2-3; perhaps TRBD2 as D (5 bases). CDR3 in DNA: TGTGCCAGCAGCCCCTCCCGGGGAGTGACGCAGTATTTT. This codes for CASSPSRGVTQYF.